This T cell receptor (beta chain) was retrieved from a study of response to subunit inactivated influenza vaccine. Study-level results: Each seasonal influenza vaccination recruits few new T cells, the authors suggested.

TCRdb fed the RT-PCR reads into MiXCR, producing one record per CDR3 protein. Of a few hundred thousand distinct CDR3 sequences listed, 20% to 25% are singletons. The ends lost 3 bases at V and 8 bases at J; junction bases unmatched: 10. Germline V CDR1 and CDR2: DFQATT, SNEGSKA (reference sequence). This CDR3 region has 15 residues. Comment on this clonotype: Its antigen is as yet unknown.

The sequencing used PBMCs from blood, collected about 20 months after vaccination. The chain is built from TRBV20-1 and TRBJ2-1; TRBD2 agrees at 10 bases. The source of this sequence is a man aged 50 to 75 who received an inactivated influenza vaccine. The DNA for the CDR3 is TGCAGTGCTAGGATTCAGCGGGAGGGCCGACATGAGCAGTTCTTC. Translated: CSARIQREGRHEQFF.